This TCR beta chain originates from a study of blood T cell repertoires in COVID-19. This clone was observed a few times. Methods used by the authors: Cell counts per sample came from amplifying reference gene primers. Here immunoSEQ multiplex PCR was the method, and the copy in TCRdb shows in-frame clones only, minus some. Clonal size and the V and J genes are those of that table, whereas D and trimming came from the DNA. This table has tens of thousands of clones, about 85% appearing once. The sequence was obtained from a human donor in a cohort sampled during active COVID-19. Sequenced input: peripheral blood.

The DNA of the CDR3 is TGTGCCAGCAGTTACCGGGGCGGGAGGACCGGGGAGCTGTTTTTT. Translated, it gives CASSYRGGRTGELFF. V and J are TRBV6-2 or TRBV6-3 and TRBJ2-2, with TRBD2 identical over 8 bases. This CDR3 has 15 residues. V dropped 2 bases and J dropped 5; count of bases not matched to a gene: 4. CDR1 and CDR2 (germline): MNHEY, SVGEGT.